Each of the 8 T cell receptor beta chains below was sequenced from the same sample in a study of blood T cells in healthy people across ages. Using a J-beta primer mix together with a sample-barcoded 5' primer, a second PCR was run for roughly 7 to 11 cycles. TCRdb analysed the 5' RACE reads with MiXCR anew, one entry per CDR3 protein. The sample holds roughly 800,000 distinct CDR3 sequences, about 48% seen once. The material sequenced was blood. The receptors come from a man at least 80 years old in good health.

CDR3 sequence reads: CASSYPSMTGNTEAFF. DNA of the CDR3: TGTGCCAGCAGCTATCCGAGTATGACAGGGAACACTGAAGCTTTCTTT. This sequence joins TRBV6-5 and TRBJ1-1; possibly TRBD1 for D (6 bases). This CDR3 has 16 amino acids. The V gene's germline CDR1 is MNHEY and CDR2 SVGAGI. Trimming stripped 6 bases from V and 1 base from J, with 18 bases between.

V usage is TRBV27 and J usage is TRBJ2-1; 8 positions match TRBD2. Germline assignment: CDR1 MNHEY and CDR2 SMNVEV (reference sequence). The V gene end was trimmed by 2 bases and the J gene end by 8 bases; junction bases not matched to a gene: 8. The CDR3 is 15 amino acids. CDR3 coding DNA: TGTGCCAGCAGTTTAGGTAGACTAGCGAGTTATGAGCAGTTCTTC. Its translation: CASSLGRLASYEQFF.

The chain is built from TRBV5-1 and TRBJ2-3; a possible D gene is TRBD2 (5 bases). Trimming removed 0 bases from V and 4 bases from J, with 12 bases in between. Per the germline V gene, CDR1 is SGHRS and CDR2 is YFSETQ. The CDR3 sequence is 15 residues long. The CDR3, as DNA: TGCGCCAGCAGCTTGGCCGGGATATCGCCAGATACGCAGTATTTT. It encodes CASSLAGISPDTQYF. Combining the CDR3 with reference TRBV5-1 and TRBJ2-3 gives the whole variable domain KAGVTQTPRYLIKTRGQQVTLSCSPISGHRSVSWYQQTPGQGLQFLFEYFSETQRNKGNFPGRFSGRQFSNSRSEMNVSTLELGDSALYLCASSLAGISPDTQYFGPGTRLTVL.

The chain links TRBV3-1 to TRBJ2-3; no clear D. From germline, CDR1 is LGHDT and CDR2 YNNKEL (reference sequence). Trimming took 3 bases from V and 5 from J, leaving 6 bases between them. There are 12 residues in the CDR3. Here the CDR3 reads CASSHPGDTQYF. CDR3 nucleotides: TGTGCCAGCAGCCACCCGGGAGATACGCAGTATTTT.

Here the CDR3 reads CASSFRTDLQETQYF. CDR3 bases: TGTGCCAGCAGCTTCCGGACGGACCTACAAGAGACCCAGTACTTC. V is TRBV7-9 and J is TRBJ2-5; D is unresolved. The ends were cut back, 3 bases at V and 2 bases at J, with 13 bases in the middle. The CDR3 runs to 15 residues. The germline V gene encodes CDR1 SEHNR and CDR2 FQNEAQ (reference sequence). Based on the CDR3 plus reference TRBV7-9 and TRBJ2-5, the full variable domain is DTGVSQNPRHKITKRGQNVTFRCDPISEHNRLYWYRQTLGQGPEFLTYFQNEAQLEKSRLLSDRFSAERPKGSFSTLEIQRTEQGDSAMYLCASSFRTDLQETQYFGPGTRLLVL.

This sequence joins TRBV4-1 and TRBJ1-2, with unresolved D. The germline CDR1 and CDR2 sequences are MGHRA and YSYEKL. The CDR3 contains 15 residues. V was clipped by 1 base and J by 2 bases, with 11 bases between them. The CDR3 sequence: CASSQVQQPNYGYTF. The CDR3 nucleotides are TGCGCCAGCAGCCAAGTACAGCAACCCAACTATGGCTACACCTTC.

The chain combines TRBV25-1 with TRBJ2-5; a possible D gene is TRBD1 (5 bases). CDR3 size: 14 residues. V was clipped by 3 bases and J by 2 bases, with 10 bases between them. Germline assignment: CDR1 MGHDK and CDR2 SYGVNS. The DNA for the CDR3 is TGTGCCAGCAGTGACCAAAGGGGACAAGAGACCCAGTACTTC. It is translated as CASSDQRGQETQYF.

DNA of the CDR3: TGTGCCACCAGTACCCCGGGACAGTCCTACGAGCAGTACTTC. Translation: CATSTPGQSYEQYF. V usage is TRBV24-1 and J usage is TRBJ2-1, with TRBD1 identical over 7 bases. The J call may be in error: the DNA end matches TRBJ2-7 better. There are 14 residues in the CDR3. Germline V gene lookup returns CDR1 KGHDR and CDR2 SFDVKD.